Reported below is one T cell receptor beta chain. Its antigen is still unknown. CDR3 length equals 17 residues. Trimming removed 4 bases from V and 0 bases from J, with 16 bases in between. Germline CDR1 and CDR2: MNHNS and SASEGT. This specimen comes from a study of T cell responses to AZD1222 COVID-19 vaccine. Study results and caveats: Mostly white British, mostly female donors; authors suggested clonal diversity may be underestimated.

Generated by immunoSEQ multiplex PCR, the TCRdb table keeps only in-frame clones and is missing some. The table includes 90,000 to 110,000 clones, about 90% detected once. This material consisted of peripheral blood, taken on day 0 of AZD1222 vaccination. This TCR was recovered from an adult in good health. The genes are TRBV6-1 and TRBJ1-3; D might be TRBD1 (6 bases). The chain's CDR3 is CASSVLQGFYSGNTIYF. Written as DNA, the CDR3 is TGTGCCAGCAGTGTTCTTCAGGGGTTCTACTCTGGAAACACCATATATTTT.